This is a list of T cell receptor beta chains from one sample in a study of blood T cell repertoires in COVID-19. Assay used: immunoSEQ multiplex PCR; TCRdb lists only in-frame clones, some missing. The sample yields 90,000 or so clones, around 86% seen once. Sequencing was carried out using peripheral blood. Receptors were obtained from a man aged 60-69 years with COVID-19, enrolled during active disease. The CDR3 runs from the conserved cysteine through the conserved F or W. A D gene is named only where the DNA matches it firmly.

CDR3 protein	CDR3 DNA	V gene	J gene	D gene
CASSLGGGAGHYGYTF	TGTGCCAGCAGCTTAGGTGGGGGGGCAGGCCACTATGGCTACACCTTC	TRBV7-9	TRBJ1-2	NA
CASSSPRDRSNQPQHF	TGTGCTAGCAGCTCTCCTCGAGACAGAAGCAATCAGCCCCAGCATTTT	TRBV7-7	TRBJ1-5	NA
CASRPGQGFYNEQFF	TGCGCCAGCAGACCGGGACAGGGATTTTACAATGAGCAGTTCTTC	TRBV5-1	TRBJ2-1	TRBD1
CSGRGFGTEAFF	TGCAGCGGCCGGGGTTTCGGGACTGAAGCTTTCTTT	TRBV29-1	TRBJ1-1	NA
CASSVTLREKLFF	TGTGCCAGCAGTGTTACATTGAGGGAAAAACTGTTTTTT	TRBV2	TRBJ1-4	NA
CASSPRGQGRDEQYF	TGTGCCAGCTCACCACGAGGACAGGGGAGGGACGAGCAGTACTTC	TRBV18	TRBJ2-7	TRBD1
CASSLTTSGIQETQYF	TGTGCCAGCAGTTTGACAACTAGCGGGATTCAAGAGACCCAGTACTTC	TRBV27	TRBJ2-5	TRBD2
CASTEDRGAGANVLTF	TGTGCCAGCACCGAGGACAGGGGAGCAGGGGCCAACGTCCTGACTTTC	TRBV2	TRBJ2-6	TRBD1
CASSLAQDQTEAFF	TGTGCCAGCAGCTTAGCGCAAGATCAGACTGAAGCTTTCTTT	TRBV7-2	TRBJ1-1	NA
CATSRDGLNTEAFF	TGTGCCACCAGCAGAGACGGTCTGAACACTGAAGCTTTCTTT	TRBV15	TRBJ1-1	NA
CASSLLNGAYEQYF	TGTGCCAGCAGCTTATTGAACGGGGCCTACGAGCAGTACTTC	TRBV7-2	TRBJ2-7	NA
CASSYSTGTQYF	TGTGCCAGCAGTTACTCGACAGGGACCCAGTACTTC	TRBV6-2/TRBV6-3	TRBJ2-5	NA
CAEQGNNQPQHF	TGTGCCGAACAGGGGAACAATCAGCCCCAGCATTTT	TRBV6-5	TRBJ1-5	TRBD1
CASSLDRQGETQYF	TGTGCCAGCAGCTTAGATCGACAGGGGGAGACCCAGTACTTC	TRBV11-2	TRBJ2-5	TRBD1